Following are 3 T cell receptor beta chains from one sample sequenced in a study of T-cell memory formation after mild COVID-19. TCRdb used MiXCR to reprocess the 5' RACE reads, holding one entry per CDR3 protein. This table has 250,000 to 350,000 distinct CDR3 sequences, about 15% appearing once. The sample taken for sequencing was PBMCs or a T cell subset sorted from them (not recorded which). The receptors shown here come from a man aged 18 to 30 who had mild COVID-19 (a few samples of this study predate the infection). Cell type and time point are not known.

This clonotype has a handful of counts. The chain recombines TRBV25-1 with TRBJ2-7; TRBD1 aligns across 9 bases. Germline CDR1 is MGHDK and CDR2 is SYGVNS. V lost 8 bases, J lost 5 bases, and 13 bases stayed unmatched. The CDR3 is 15 residues long. CDR3 region: CASSPGITGGHEQYV. As DNA, the CDR3 is TGTGCCAGCTCCCCGGGGATCACAGGGGGCCACGAGCAGTACGTC.

This clonotype was seen just once. The chain combines TRBV2 with TRBJ1-2; a weak D match, TRBD1 (5 bases). Deletions cut 4 bases from V and 8 bases from J, with 20 bases between. The CDR3 consists of 15 residues. The germline gives CDR1 SNHLY, CDR2 FYNNEI. Here the CDR3 DNA reads TGTGCCAGCAGTGTTGAGCGGGGGACCGAGAAGGGCTACACCTTC. Encoded protein: CASSVERGTEKGYTF. Based on the CDR3 plus reference TRBV2 and TRBJ1-2, the full variable domain is EPEVTQTPSHQVTQMGQEVILRCVPISNHLYFYWYRQILGQKVEFLVSFYNNEISEKSEIFDDQFSVERPDGSNFTLKIRSTKLEDSAMYFCASSVERGTEKGYTFGSGTRLTVV.

The rearrangement uses TRBV20-1 and TRBJ2-7; D is perhaps TRBD1 (6 bases). The V gene's germline CDR1 is DFQATT and CDR2 SNEGSKA (reference sequence). V lost 0 bases to trimming and J lost 2 bases, with 11 bases between them. The CDR3 sequence is 14 residues long. CDR3 nucleotide sequence: TGCAGTGCTAGAGATCATAGGGGGACCTACGAGCAGTACTTC. Amino acid sequence: CSARDHRGTYEQYF.